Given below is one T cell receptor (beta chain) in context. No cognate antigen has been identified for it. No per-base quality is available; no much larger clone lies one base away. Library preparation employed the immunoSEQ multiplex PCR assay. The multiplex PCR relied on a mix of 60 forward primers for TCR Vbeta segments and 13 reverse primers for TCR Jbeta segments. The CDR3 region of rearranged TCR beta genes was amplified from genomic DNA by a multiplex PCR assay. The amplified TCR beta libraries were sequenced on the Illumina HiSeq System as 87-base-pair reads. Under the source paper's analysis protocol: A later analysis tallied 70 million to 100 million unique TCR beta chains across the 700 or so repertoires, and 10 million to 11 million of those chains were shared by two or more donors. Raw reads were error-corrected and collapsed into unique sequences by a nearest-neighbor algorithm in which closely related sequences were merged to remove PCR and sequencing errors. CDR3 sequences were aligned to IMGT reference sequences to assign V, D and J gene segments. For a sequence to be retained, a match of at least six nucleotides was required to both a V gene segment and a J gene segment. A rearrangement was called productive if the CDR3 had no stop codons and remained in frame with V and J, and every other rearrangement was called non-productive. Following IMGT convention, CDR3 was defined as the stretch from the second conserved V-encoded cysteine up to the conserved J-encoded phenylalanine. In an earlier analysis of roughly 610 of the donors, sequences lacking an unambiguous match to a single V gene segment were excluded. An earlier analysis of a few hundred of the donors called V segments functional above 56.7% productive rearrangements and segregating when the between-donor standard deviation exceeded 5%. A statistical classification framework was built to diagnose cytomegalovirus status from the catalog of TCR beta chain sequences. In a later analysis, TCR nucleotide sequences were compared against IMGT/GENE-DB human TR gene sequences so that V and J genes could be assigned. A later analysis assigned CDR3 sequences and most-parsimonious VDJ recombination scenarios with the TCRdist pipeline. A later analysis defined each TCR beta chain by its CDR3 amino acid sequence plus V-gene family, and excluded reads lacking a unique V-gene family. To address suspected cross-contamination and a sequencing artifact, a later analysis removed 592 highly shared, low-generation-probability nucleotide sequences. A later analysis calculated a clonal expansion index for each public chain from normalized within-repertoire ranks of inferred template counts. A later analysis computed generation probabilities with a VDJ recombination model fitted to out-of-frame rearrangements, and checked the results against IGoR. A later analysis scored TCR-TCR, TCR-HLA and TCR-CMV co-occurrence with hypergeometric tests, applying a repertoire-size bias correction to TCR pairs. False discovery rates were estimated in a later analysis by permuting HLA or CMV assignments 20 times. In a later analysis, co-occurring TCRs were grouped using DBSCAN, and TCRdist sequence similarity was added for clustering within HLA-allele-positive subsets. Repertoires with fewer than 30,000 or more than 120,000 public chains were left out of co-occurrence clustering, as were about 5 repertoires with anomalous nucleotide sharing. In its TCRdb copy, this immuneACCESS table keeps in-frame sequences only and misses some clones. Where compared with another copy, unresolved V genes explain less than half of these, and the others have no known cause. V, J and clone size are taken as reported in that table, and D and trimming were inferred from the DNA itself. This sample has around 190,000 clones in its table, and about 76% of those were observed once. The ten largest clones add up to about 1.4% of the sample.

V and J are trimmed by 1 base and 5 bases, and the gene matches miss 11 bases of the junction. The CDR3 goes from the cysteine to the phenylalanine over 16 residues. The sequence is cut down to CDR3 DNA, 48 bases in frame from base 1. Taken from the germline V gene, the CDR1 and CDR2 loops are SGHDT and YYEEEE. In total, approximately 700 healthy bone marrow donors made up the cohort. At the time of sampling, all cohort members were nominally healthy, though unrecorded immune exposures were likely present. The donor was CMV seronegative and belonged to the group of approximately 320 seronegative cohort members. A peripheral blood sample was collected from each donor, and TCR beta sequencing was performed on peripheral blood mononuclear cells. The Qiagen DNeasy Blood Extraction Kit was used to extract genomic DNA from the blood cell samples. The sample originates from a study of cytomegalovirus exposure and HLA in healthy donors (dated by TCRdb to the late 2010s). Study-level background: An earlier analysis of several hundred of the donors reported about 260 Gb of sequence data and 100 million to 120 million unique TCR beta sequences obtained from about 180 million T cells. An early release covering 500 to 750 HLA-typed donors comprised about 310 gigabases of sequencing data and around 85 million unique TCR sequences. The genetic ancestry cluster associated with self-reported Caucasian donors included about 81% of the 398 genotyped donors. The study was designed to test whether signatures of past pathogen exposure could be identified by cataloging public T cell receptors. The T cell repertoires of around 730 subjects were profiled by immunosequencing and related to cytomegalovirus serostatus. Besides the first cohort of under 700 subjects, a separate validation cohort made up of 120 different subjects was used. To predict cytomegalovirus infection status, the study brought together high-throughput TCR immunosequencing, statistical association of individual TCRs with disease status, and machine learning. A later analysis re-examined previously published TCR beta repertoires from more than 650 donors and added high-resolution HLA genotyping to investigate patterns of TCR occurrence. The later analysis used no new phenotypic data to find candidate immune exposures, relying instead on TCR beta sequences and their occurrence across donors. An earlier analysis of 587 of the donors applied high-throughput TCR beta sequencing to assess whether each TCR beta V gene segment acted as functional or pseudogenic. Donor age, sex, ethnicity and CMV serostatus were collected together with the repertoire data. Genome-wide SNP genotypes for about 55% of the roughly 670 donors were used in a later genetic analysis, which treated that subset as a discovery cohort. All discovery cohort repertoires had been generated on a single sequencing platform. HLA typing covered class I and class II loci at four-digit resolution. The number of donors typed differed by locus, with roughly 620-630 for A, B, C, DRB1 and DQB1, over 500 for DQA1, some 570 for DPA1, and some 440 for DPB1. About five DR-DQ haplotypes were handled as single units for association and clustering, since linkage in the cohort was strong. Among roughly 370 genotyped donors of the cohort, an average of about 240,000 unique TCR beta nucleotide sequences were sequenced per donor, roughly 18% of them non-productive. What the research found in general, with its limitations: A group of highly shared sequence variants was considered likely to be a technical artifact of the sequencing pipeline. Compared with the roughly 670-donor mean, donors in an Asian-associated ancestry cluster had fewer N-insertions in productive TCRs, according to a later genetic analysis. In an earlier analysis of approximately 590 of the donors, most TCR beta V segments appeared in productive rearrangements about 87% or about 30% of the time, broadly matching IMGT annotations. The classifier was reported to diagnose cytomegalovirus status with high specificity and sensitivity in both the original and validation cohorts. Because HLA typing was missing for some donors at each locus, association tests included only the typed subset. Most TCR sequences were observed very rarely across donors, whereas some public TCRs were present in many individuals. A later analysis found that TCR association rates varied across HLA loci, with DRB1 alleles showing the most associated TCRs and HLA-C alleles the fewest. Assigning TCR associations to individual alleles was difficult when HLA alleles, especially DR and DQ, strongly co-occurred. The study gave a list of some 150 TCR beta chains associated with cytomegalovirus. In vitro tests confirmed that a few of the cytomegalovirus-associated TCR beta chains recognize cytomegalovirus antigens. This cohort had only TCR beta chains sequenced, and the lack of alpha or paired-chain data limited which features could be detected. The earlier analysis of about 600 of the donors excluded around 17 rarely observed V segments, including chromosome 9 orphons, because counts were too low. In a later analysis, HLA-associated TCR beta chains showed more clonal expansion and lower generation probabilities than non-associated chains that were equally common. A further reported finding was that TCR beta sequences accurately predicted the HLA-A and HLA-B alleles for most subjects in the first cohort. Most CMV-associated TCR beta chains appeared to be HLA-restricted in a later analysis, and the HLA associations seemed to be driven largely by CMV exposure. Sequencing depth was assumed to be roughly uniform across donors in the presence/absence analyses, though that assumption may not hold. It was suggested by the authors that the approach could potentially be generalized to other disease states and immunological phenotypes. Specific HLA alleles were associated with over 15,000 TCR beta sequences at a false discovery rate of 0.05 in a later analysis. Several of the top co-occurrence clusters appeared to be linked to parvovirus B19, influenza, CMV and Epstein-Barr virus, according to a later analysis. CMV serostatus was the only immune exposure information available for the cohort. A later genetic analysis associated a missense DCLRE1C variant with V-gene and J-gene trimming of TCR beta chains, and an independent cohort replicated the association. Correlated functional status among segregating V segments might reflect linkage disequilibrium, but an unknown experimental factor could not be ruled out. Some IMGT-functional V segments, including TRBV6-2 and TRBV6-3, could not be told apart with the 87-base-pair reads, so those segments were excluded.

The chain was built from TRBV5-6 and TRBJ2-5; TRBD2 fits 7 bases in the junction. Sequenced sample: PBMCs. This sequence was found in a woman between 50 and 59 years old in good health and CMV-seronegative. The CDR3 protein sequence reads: CASSLYFQGGLETQYF. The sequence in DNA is TGTGCCAGCAGCTTGTATTTCCAGGGAGGGTTGGAGACCCAGTACTTC.